The entry below gives a single TCR beta chain sequence along with its context. Antigen unknown. CDR3 length: 15 residues. Germline-derived CDR1 and CDR2 are MNHEY and SMNVEV (reference sequence). Trimming removed 0 bases from V and 3 bases from J, with 11 bases in between. These data belong to a study of T-cell reconstitution after alpha-beta-depleted transplantation in children. Study results and limitations: About two months after transplant, alpha-beta T cells reportedly came from several hundred expanded graft clones. Where some patients showed high TCRbeta diversity at day 60, it came from recipient T cells and thymic progenitors that had survived. Among T cells one year after transplant, newly produced cells accounted for most counts and diversity.

Unique molecular identifiers were incorporated into the prepared TCRbeta library. TCRdb re-called the PCR reads with MiXCR, one entry per CDR3 protein. This table holds fewer than 450,000 distinct CDR3 sequences, roughly 15% found once. The material sequenced was PBMCs, mostly from graft donor cells, taken 360 days after TCRalphabeta/CD19-depleted stem cell transplant. The V and J genes are TRBV27 and TRBJ2-5, with D tentatively TRBD1 (6 bases). This TCR derives from a male patient between 2 and 10 years old who had a stem cell transplant for acute lymphoblastic leukemia, so the T cells may come from the graft donor. CDR3 sequence (DNA): TGTGCCAGCAGTTTATCCGGCAGGGGAAAAGAGACCCAGTACTTC. It is translated as CASSLSGRGKETQYF.